Listed below are T cell receptor beta chains from one sample, sequenced in a study of cytomegalovirus exposure and HLA in healthy donors. Clones were sequenced by immunoSEQ multiplex PCR, and TCRdb holds only the in-frame ones, with some missing. The data hold 75,000 to 90,000 clones, with about four fifths observed a single time. Sequenced: PBMCs. The receptor set was obtained from a man aged 60 to 69 in good health and CMV-seronegative. Both conserved end residues are part of each CDR3. The order of the fields is V gene, CDR3 length, D gene, J gene, clone size, CDR3 DNA, CDR3 protein. The D gene is left open where the match is weak. Clone size is shown for a subset of rows, as once, few, many or a class of expanded clone.

TRBV6-1	15	.	TRBJ1-6	.	TGTGCCAGCAATACAGGGAGCTCCTATAATTCACCCCTCCACTTT	CASNTGSSYNSPLHF
TRBV2	16	TRBD2	TRBJ2-5	once	TGTGCCAGCAGCCCCGGGGGGGCGCCCGGCCAAGAGACCCAGTACTTC	CASSPGGAPGQETQYF
TRBV6-6	13	TRBD1	TRBJ2-7	.	TGTGCCAGCAGTTACGACAGGGACTACGAGCAGTACTTC	CASSYDRDYEQYF
TRBV7-9	16	.	TRBJ1-3	.	TGTGCCAGCAGCTTAGCAGTCGGGTCCTCTGGAAACACCATATATTTT	CASSLAVGSSGNTIYF
TRBV30	13	.	TRBJ1-3	.	TGTGCCTGGGCAGGGAATTCCGGAAACACCATATATTTT	CAWAGNSGNTIYF
TRBV19	15	TRBD2	TRBJ2-2	once	TGTGCCAGTAGTATGGCGCGGGGGAGGACCGGGGAGCTGTTTTTT	CASSMARGRTGELFF
TRBV11-3	16	TRBD2	TRBJ2-1	few	TGTGCCAGCAGCCAGCGGGCGGGGGTGGGCTACAATGAGCAGTTCTTC	CASSQRAGVGYNEQFF
TRBV2	16	TRBD2	TRBJ2-1	.	TGTGCCAGCAGCCTTACGTTAGCGGGGGAATACAATGAGCAGTTCTTC	CASSLTLAGEYNEQFF
TRBV11-2	15	TRBD2	TRBJ2-3	once	TGTGCCGGCAGTCAAAATGGACTAGCGAGAGATACGCAGTATTTT	CAGSQNGLARDTQYF
TRBV18	13	TRBD1	TRBJ2-5	.	TGTGCCAGCTCATCGGACAGGTCGGAGACCCAGTACTTC	CASSSDRSETQYF
TRBV11-2	15	.	TRBJ2-3	.	TGTGCCGTAAGTATGCAGCGAATCAACACAGATACGCAGTATTTT	CAVSMQRINTDTQYF
TRBV7-3	14	TRBD1	TRBJ2-7	.	TGTGCCAGCAGCTTGAACAGGGGCCCCTACGAGCAGTACTTC	CASSLNRGPYEQYF
TRBV28	14	TRBD1	TRBJ1-2	.	TGTGCCAGCAGTACAGGGGCTCATCACTATGGCTACACCTTC	CASSTGAHHYGYTF
TRBV16	13	.	TRBJ1-2	.	TGTGCCAGCAGCCCGCCGGGGGGCTATGGCTACACCTTC	CASSPPGGYGYTF
TRBV7-9	15	.	TRBJ2-3	.	TGTGCCAGCAGCCCGACAGGAAGTAGCACAGATACGCAGTATTTT	CASSPTGSSTDTQYF
TRBV7-6	21	.	TRBJ1-1	.	TGTGCCAGCAGCTTAGGGGGGGGAAGTAATACAGGGAATTGGGGGAACACTGAAGCTTTCTTT	CASSLGGGSNTGNWGNTEAFF
TRBV6-5	15	.	TRBJ1-5	.	TGTGCCAGCAGTAAACAGGACAGTAGCAATCAGCCCCAGCATTTT	CASSKQDSSNQPQHF
TRBV30	15	.	TRBJ1-5	few	TGTGCCTCCACATTGGGGGGAGGCGGCAATCAGCCCCAGCATTTT	CASTLGGGGNQPQHF
TRBV14	14	.	TRBJ2-6	.	TGTGCCAGCAGCCAATATTCTGGGGCCAACGTCCTGACTTTC	CASSQYSGANVLTF
TRBV9	17	TRBD1	TRBJ1-2	.	TGTGCCAGCAGCGCCCGGACAGGCGCTTGGGGCTTCCTAGGCTACACCTTC	CASSARTGAWGFLGYTF
TRBV11-2	12	.	TRBJ2-7	.	TGTGCCAGCAGCTTAGGCTACTACGAGCAGTACTTC	CASSLGYYEQYF
TRBV2	14	TRBD2	TRBJ2-1	.	TGTGCCAGGGGGCGGGGGGGCGGGTTGAATGAGCAGTTCTTC	CARGRGGGLNEQFF
TRBV7-3	16	TRBD2	TRBJ2-1	.	TGTGCCAGCAGAAGACTAGCTAACTTCTCCTACAATGAGCAGTTCTTC	CASRRLANFSYNEQFF
TRBV7-9	13	.	TRBJ1-2	.	TGTGCCAGCAGCTTAGAAGAGGGAATTGGCTACACCTTC	CASSLEEGIGYTF
TRBV2	14	TRBD2	TRBJ2-3	.	TGTGCCAGCAGTGAAGGACTAGCGACAGATACGCAGTATTTT	CASSEGLATDTQYF
TRBV29-1	14	.	TRBJ1-2	.	TGCAGCACCTCCCCCAAGGGGTATGTGAGCGGCTACACCTTC	CSTSPKGYVSGYTF
TRBV5-8	15	.	TRBJ2-7	few	TGTGCCAGCAGCTTCCACAGGCCCTCCCGATACGAGCAGTACTTC	CASSFHRPSRYEQYF
TRBV19	13	.	TRBJ2-5	.	TGTGCCAGTACCCCCTCCGGAGGAGAGACCCAGTACTTC	CASTPSGGETQYF
TRBV25-1	15	TRBD1	TRBJ1-1	.	TGTGCCAGCAGCTCCCGAGGACAGGGGGCTTCGGAAGCTTTCTTT	CASSSRGQGASEAFF
TRBV7-9	12	.	TRBJ2-5	.	TGTGCCAGCAGCTTAGTCGTAGAGACCCAGTACTTC	CASSLVVETQYF
TRBV19	12	.	TRBJ1-1	.	TGTGCCAGTAGTATTCAGCGGACTGAAGCTTTCTTT	CASSIQRTEAFF
TRBV5-4	14	.	TRBJ2-1	.	TGTGCCAGCAGCGTCCGACTCTCACGGGATGAGCAGTTCTTC	CASSVRLSRDEQFF
TRBV6-5	14	TRBD1	TRBJ2-7	.	TGTGCCAGCAGTGAGGCCAGGGGGCCCTACGAGCAGTACTTC	CASSEARGPYEQYF
TRBV7-3	16	.	TRBJ2-2	.	TGTGCCAGCAGCTTAACGGGACACCCGAACACCGGGGAGCTGTTTTTT	CASSLTGHPNTGELFF
TRBV7-6	16	.	TRBJ1-3	.	TGTGCCAGCAGCTTAGGTTTGAGTGGCAGGGAAGCCACCATATATTTT	CASSLGLSGREATIYF
TRBV28	15	.	TRBJ1-4	.	TGTGCCAGCAGTTTAGGAGGGACTTCTAATGAAAAACTGTTTTTT	CASSLGGTSNEKLFF